These 10 T cell receptor beta chains were all obtained from the same sample, sequenced in a study of regulatory T cells in long-lasting Graves disease. Arm-PCR of CDR3 regions and iRepertoire HTBI primers were the basis on which TCR beta libraries were built. Via MiXCR, TCRdb re-called the multiplex PCR reads, giving one row per CDR3 protein. The repertoire holds 400,000 to 500,000 distinct CDR3 sequences, with less than 15% as singletons. Time point defined: newly diagnosed GD, antithyroid drugs for less than 3 months. Construction of the TCR library relied on RNA isolated from PBMCs. This same sample was also taken into another study, of T cells in Graves' hyperthyroidism and ophthalmopathy.

Sequencing used peripheral blood mononuclear cells (PBMCs), obtained at new diagnosis, from a patient treated with antithyroid drugs. These receptors all come from a woman aged 45-65 years with Graves disease.

This clonotype was observed a handful of times. The rearrangement links TRBV7-9 to TRBJ2-1, with TRBD2 matching over 8 bases. Germline CDR1 and CDR2: SEHNR and FQNEAQ (reference sequence). The CDR3 is 14 residues long. J lost 8 bases, V lost 5 bases, and 8 bases had no gene match. CDR3 DNA sequence: TGTGCCAGCAGCCCCGCGGGGGGAACTCATGAGCAGTTCTTC. Encoded protein: CASSPAGGTHEQFF.

The V and J genes are TRBV7-8 and TRBJ1-2, with D perhaps matching TRBD1 (6 bases). This CDR3 contains 17 residues. Germline assignment: CDR1 SGHVS and CDR2 FQNEAQ. The V end was cut by 5 bases, the J end by 3 bases, with 22 bases between. CDR3 coding DNA: TGTGCCAGCAGCCTAGGCTCATCCGCCGGGGGCGACTATGGCTACACCTTC. Residues: CASSLGSSAGGDYGYTF. Filled out from reference TRBV7-8 and TRBJ1-2, the complete variable domain reads GAGVSQSPRYKVAKRGQDVALRCDPISGHVSLFWYQQALGQGPEFLTYFQNEAQLDKSGLPSDRFFAERPEGSVSTLKIQRTQQEDSAVYLCASSLGSSAGGDYGYTFGSGTRLTVV.

This clonotype was detected ten times or more. The chain combines TRBV5-1 with TRBJ2-2; 7 nucleotides align to TRBD1. Germline trimming cut 3 bases from V and 6 bases from J; bases unmatched to any gene: 8. CDR1 is SGHRS and CDR2 is YFSETQ in the germline V gene. The CDR3 extends over 15 amino acids. The CDR3 DNA follows: TGCGCCAGCAGCTCCCTAGACAGGGCGGCCGGGGAGCTGTTTTTT. Encoded protein: CASSSLDRAAGELFF.

The chain carries TRBV5-4 and TRBJ2-7; 9 nucleotides line up with TRBD1. The length of the CDR3 is 16 residues. Looked up from germline, CDR1 is SGHNT and CDR2 is YYREEE (reference sequence). With V trimmed by 4 bases and J by 3 bases, 11 bases remained unmatched. This CDR3 reads CASSNYGTGNYYEQYF. CDR3 nucleotides: TGTGCCAGCAGCAACTACGGGACAGGGAACTACTACGAGCAGTACTTC.

This clonotype was recorded a few times. A much larger clone differs from this one at a single base, so this may be a read error. The chain has TRBV6-1 and TRBJ2-2, with a weak D call TRBD1 (6 bases). Trimming cost V 7 bases and J 5 bases, with 17 bases left between them. Germline loops: CDR1 MNHNS, CDR2 SASEGT. CDR3 length: 15 amino acids. Here the CDR3 DNA reads TGTGCCAGCAATTCCACCCCCGGACAGACCGGGGAGCTGTTTTTT. Translation gives CASNSTPGQTGELFF.

The rearrangement uses TRBV11-2 and TRBJ2-7; D possibly uses TRBD1 or TRBD2 (5 bases each). This CDR3 has 20 amino acids. Germline CDR1 reads SGHAT; CDR2 reads FQNNGV. Between the trimmed V and J ends, which lost 8 bases and 3 bases, there was a span of 35 bases. CDR3 bases: TGTGCCAGCTCACCAAGGTACAGTGAATCGATTGGGGGATATGGCTACGAGCAGTACTTC. Translating it yields CASSPRYSESIGGYGYEQYF.

This clonotype occurred a few times. The V gene is TRBV7-9, the J gene TRBJ2-4; D is uncertain. Germline assignment: CDR1 SEHNR and CDR2 FQNEAQ (reference sequence). V lost 6 bases and J 7 bases, leaving 19 bases between the germline ends. CDR3 length: 15 residues. In DNA, the CDR3 is TGTGCCAGCAGTCCTCCACGTAGCCTTGGGAACATTCAGTACTTC. It encodes CASSPPRSLGNIQYF.

This clonotype has a count of ten or more. The chain recombines TRBV28 with TRBJ2-1, with TRBD1 identical over 7 bases. CDR3 size: 15 residues. The V gene end was trimmed by 4 bases and the J gene end by 5 bases; junction bases not matched to a gene: 8. The germline V gene encodes CDR1 MDHEN and CDR2 SYDVKM. CDR3 amino acids: CASSSAGTANNEQFF. In nucleotides, the CDR3 is TGTGCCAGCAGTTCCGCCGGGACAGCGAACAATGAGCAGTTCTTC.

This clonotype came up a few times. The chain uses TRBV5-6 and TRBJ2-7, with 16 positions matching TRBD2. From germline, CDR1 is SGHDT and CDR2 YYEEEE. Germline trimming cut 2 bases from V and 5 bases from J; bases unmatched to any gene: 10. This CDR3 has 18 residues. The CDR3 DNA follows: TGTGCCAGCAGCTTCAGTCCCGGGACTAGCGGGAGGGCCCACGAGCAGTACTTC. Amino acids: CASSFSPGTSGRAHEQYF. Full variable domain (missing parts from reference TRBV5-6 and TRBJ2-7): DAGVTQSPTHLIKTRGQQVTLRCSPKSGHDTVSWYQQALGQGPQFIFQYYEEEERQRGNFPDRFSGHQFPNYSSELNVNALLLGDSALYLCASSFSPGTSGRAHEQYFGPGTRLTVT.

This clonotype was seen repeatedly, ten times or more. The chain combines TRBV28 with TRBJ2-4; D uncertain. The germline V gene encodes CDR1 MDHEN and CDR2 SYDVKM. Trimming cost V 5 bases and J 0 bases, with 14 bases left between them. The CDR3 runs 16 residues. CDR3 in amino acids: CASSPQIASAKNIQYF. The CDR3 DNA is TGTGCCAGCAGTCCTCAGATAGCCTCAGCCAAAAACATTCAGTACTTC.